The 18 T cell receptor beta chains below come from one sample, sequenced in a study of blood T cell repertoires in COVID-19. The method was immunoSEQ multiplex PCR; TCRdb's version includes in-frame clones alone and lacks a portion of them. The table includes fewer than 60,000 clones, 78% detected once. What was sequenced was peripheral blood. The source of these receptors is a human donor in a cohort sampled during active COVID-19.

The chain couples TRBV7-2 to TRBJ2-7; D perhaps matches TRBD2 (6 bases). The V gene lost 7 bases and the J gene lost 4 bases, with 17 bases spanning the gap. CDR1 SGHTA and CDR2 FQGNSA come from the germline V gene. This CDR3 has 14 amino acids. CDR3 sequence (DNA): TGTGCCAGCACCCCCACGGCGGGGCAGTACGAGCAGTACTTC. This sequence encodes CASTPTAGQYEQYF.

This clone was counted once. The chain couples TRBV5-1 to TRBJ2-3; no firm D call. The ends were cut back, 3 bases at V and 1 base at J, with 12 bases in the middle. This CDR3 contains 15 residues. CDR1 and CDR2 from the germline V gene are SGHRS and YFSETQ. Here the CDR3 reads CASSSLPSGTDTQYF. The CDR3, as DNA: TGCGCCAGCAGCTCCTTGCCCTCAGGCACAGATACGCAGTATTTT.

This chain joins TRBV2 and TRBJ1-5; the match to TRBD1 covers 10 bases. Germline V lookup: CDR1 SNHLY, CDR2 FYNNEI. The CDR3 is 15 amino acids. V trimming: 7 bases; J trimming: 1 base; junction bases outside the gene matches: 4. The CDR3 reads CASKDRGVSNQPQHF. The CDR3 region has the DNA TGTGCCAGCAAGGACAGGGGGGTAAGCAATCAGCCCCAGCATTTT.

This sequence joins TRBV19 and TRBJ1-2, with D possibly TRBD1 on 6 matching bases. The V gene lost 1 base and the J gene lost 8 bases, with 17 bases spanning the gap. CDR3 length: 15 residues. Germline values: CDR1 LNHDA, CDR2 SQIVND (reference sequence). This CDR3 is CASSIGGTRGTGYTF. Here the CDR3 DNA reads TGTGCCAGTAGTATAGGAGGGACAAGGGGAACGGGCTACACCTTC.

The rearrangement joins TRBV6-2 or TRBV6-3 to TRBJ2-7; TRBD2 aligns across 13 bases. CDR1 is MNHEY, CDR2 SVGEGT, per germline. This CDR3 is 15 amino acids long. Unmatched junction bases numbered 0, after V lost 0 bases and J lost 4 bases. In DNA form, the CDR3 reads TGTGCCAGCAGTTACTCGACTAGCGGGGGGTACGAGCAGTACTTC. Translating it yields CASSYSTSGGYEQYF.

J is TRBJ1-3 and V is TRBV3-1 (or the pseudogene TRBV3-2), with D hard to call. V was cut by 4 bases and J by 0 bases, with 7 bases left in between. This CDR3 region has 14 residues. CDR1 is LGHDT and CDR2 is YNNKEL in the germline V gene (reference sequence). For the CDR3, the DNA is TGTGCCAGCAGCCGAGGGAACTCTGGAAACACCATATATTTT. Translating gives CASSRGNSGNTIYF.

The genes are TRBV27 and TRBJ2-3; the D gene is possibly TRBD1 (6 bases). CDR3 length: 13 amino acids. V was cut by 10 bases and J by 3 bases, with 14 bases left in between. Germline lookup yields CDR1 MNHEY and CDR2 SMNVEV (reference sequence). The CDR3 DNA sequence: TGTGCCATACGGACAGACAATACAGATACGCAGTATTTT. Residues: CAIRTDNTDTQYF.

This clone was seen a handful of times. V gene TRBV2 combines with J gene TRBJ1-2; 8 bases match TRBD1. This CDR3 contains 12 residues. The germline gives CDR1 SNHLY, CDR2 FYNNEI. V lost 6 bases and J lost 7; bases outside the gene matches: 4. CDR3 region: CASRQGEAGYTF. The DNA of the CDR3 is TGTGCCAGCAGACAGGGGGAAGCTGGCTACACCTTC.

The V and J genes are TRBV10-2 and TRBJ2-3; TRBD2 matches 12 bases. CDR1 and CDR2 (germline): WSHSY, SAAADI. The CDR3 contains 17 residues. The trim removed 0 bases at V and 2 bases at J, leaving 3 bases unmatched. The CDR3 bases are TGCGCCAGCAGTGAGTCGGGACTAGCGGGCGACACAGATACGCAGTATTTT. Residues: CASSESGLAGDTDTQYF.

The table lists this clone with a few counts. The chain recombines TRBV23-1 with TRBJ2-7; the match to TRBD1 covers 7 bases. TRBV23-1 is annotated as an ORF whose role is uncertain. V dropped 4 bases and J dropped 4; count of bases not matched to a gene: 10. The CDR3 has 15 amino acids. CDR3 residues: CASSPKTGRSYEQYF. For the CDR3, the DNA is TGCGCCAGCAGTCCAAAGACAGGGCGGTCTTACGAGCAGTACTTC.

The chain employs TRBV27 and TRBJ1-2; D gene uncertain. Germline V gene data show CDR1 as MNHEY and CDR2 as SMNVEV (reference sequence). The V gene lost 3 bases and the J gene lost 8 bases, with 13 bases spanning the gap. The CDR3 extends over 13 amino acids. The CDR3 bases are TGTGCCAGCAGTTTCGCGGGGATGGAAGGCTACACCTTC. Amino acids: CASSFAGMEGYTF.

The gene calls are TRBV2 and TRBJ2-5, with 9 nucleotides matching TRBD1. With 6 bases clipped from V and 1 base from J, the junction kept 3 bases outside the gene matches. There are 14 residues in the CDR3. Germline CDR1 is SNHLY and CDR2 is FYNNEI. The CDR3 DNA sequence: TGTGCCAGCAGGGAACAGGGGGCCCAAGAGACCCAGTACTTC. Translation gives CASREQGAQETQYF.

This chain joins TRBV28 and TRBJ1-2, with D hard to call. The CDR3 has 14 amino acids. The germline V gene encodes CDR1 MDHEN and CDR2 SYDVKM. V was clipped by 3 bases and J by 8 bases, with 16 bases between them. For the CDR3, the DNA is TGTGCCAGCAGTTTGACATCCCAGGCGTTCGGCTACACCTTC. Its protein product is CASSLTSQAFGYTF.

This clone was counted only a few times. This chain uses TRBV7-8 with TRBJ1-2; 10 nucleotides match TRBD1. CDR1 SGHVS and CDR2 FQNEAQ come from the germline V gene. V lost 3 bases to trimming and J lost 4 bases; unmatched junction nucleotides: 8. This CDR3 region has 16 residues. The CDR3 coding sequence is TGTGCCAGCAGCTTGGTGGGACAGGGGATATCCTATGGCTACACCTTC. Translating it yields CASSLVGQGISYGYTF.

This chain joins TRBV24-1 and TRBJ1-2; 11 bases match TRBD1. With V trimmed by 3 bases and J by 4 bases, 3 bases remained unmatched. The CDR3 consists of 15 residues. Germline-derived CDR1 and CDR2 are KGHDR and SFDVKD. The CDR3 is CATSDRTGGPYGYTF. In DNA form, the CDR3 reads TGTGCCACCAGTGATCGGACAGGGGGCCCCTATGGCTACACCTTC.

The chain links TRBV4-3 to TRBJ1-5; D gene unclear. The germline V gene encodes CDR1 LGHNA and CDR2 YSLEER. This CDR3 contains 15 residues. V was shortened by 0 bases and J by 7 bases, with 13 bases between the two germline ends. The CDR3 DNA reads as TGCGCCAGCAGCCAAGATCCGCGGACTCTCCAGCCCCAGCATTTT. This gives the protein CASSQDPRTLQPQHF.

The chain couples TRBV7-8 to TRBJ1-1, with unresolved D. Germline CDR1 SGHVS, CDR2 FQNEAQ. This CDR3 has 15 amino acids. V was shortened by 1 base and J by 6 bases, with 15 bases between the two germline ends. The CDR3 loop is CASSLGVLNQAEAFF. CDR3 DNA sequence: TGTGCCAGCAGCTTAGGAGTCCTTAACCAGGCTGAAGCTTTCTTT.

The V and J genes are TRBV7-9 and TRBJ2-1, with 8 bases fitting TRBD1. CDR3 length equals 15 residues. V was pared by 5 bases and J by 1 base, with 4 bases of the junction left unmatched. From germline, CDR1 is SEHNR and CDR2 FQNEAQ (reference sequence). The CDR3 bases are TGTGCCAGCAGCCCCGGACAGGGTTCCTACAATGAGCAGTTCTTC. It encodes CASSPGQGSYNEQFF.